The clone carrying this TCR beta chain was seen a single time. Its specificity is not known. The V gene's germline CDR1 is MDHEN and CDR2 SYDVKM. V lost 7 bases and J lost 4, with 16 bases in between. CDR3 length: 14 residues. Libraries were prepared by immunoSEQ multiplex PCR; TCRdb keeps only in-frame clonotypes and omits some of them. The sample gives around 2.3 million clones, 90% to 97% of which show up once; roughly 0.13% is in the top ten. This sample was included in a study of shared clonotypes between healthy human individuals. Study observations and caveats: Non-shared clonotypes showed lower generation probabilities than clonotypes common to all four donors. In a handful of donors, around 4.5% of naive CD4 clonotypes appeared in common.

This rearrangement joins TRBV28 to TRBJ1-1, with D uncertain. The specimen was naive CD4+ T cells sorted from blood. Subset indicated: CD45RA+ positively selected. The clonotype was recovered from a young man in good health. CDR3 sequence (DNA): TGTGCCAGCACCACCATGATGTATGGCACTGAAGCTTTCTTT. It yields the protein CASTTMMYGTEAFF. The whole variable domain, remainder taken from reference TRBV28 and TRBJ1-1, is DVKVTQSSRYLVKRTGEKVFLECVQDMDHENMFWYRQDPGLGLRLIYFSYDVKMKEKGDIPEGYSVSREKKERFSLILESASTNQTSMYLCASTTMMYGTEAFFGQGTRLTVV.